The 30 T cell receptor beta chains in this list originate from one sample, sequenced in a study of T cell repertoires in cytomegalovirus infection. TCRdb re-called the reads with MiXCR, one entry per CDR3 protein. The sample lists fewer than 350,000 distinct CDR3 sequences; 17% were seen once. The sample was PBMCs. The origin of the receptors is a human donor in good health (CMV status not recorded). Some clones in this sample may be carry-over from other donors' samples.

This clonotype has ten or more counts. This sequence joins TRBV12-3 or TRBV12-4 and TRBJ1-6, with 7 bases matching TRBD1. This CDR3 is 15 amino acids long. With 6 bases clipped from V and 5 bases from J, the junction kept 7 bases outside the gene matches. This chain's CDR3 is CASSQRDSNNSPLHF. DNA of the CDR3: TGTGCCAGCAGCCAGAGGGACAGTAATAATTCACCCCTCCACTTT.

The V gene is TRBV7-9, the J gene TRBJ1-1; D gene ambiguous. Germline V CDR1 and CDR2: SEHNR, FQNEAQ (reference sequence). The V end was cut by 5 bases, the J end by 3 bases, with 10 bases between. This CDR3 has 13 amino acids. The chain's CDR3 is CASSPERDTEAFF. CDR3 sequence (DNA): TGTGCCAGCAGCCCCGAGAGGGACACTGAAGCTTTCTTT.

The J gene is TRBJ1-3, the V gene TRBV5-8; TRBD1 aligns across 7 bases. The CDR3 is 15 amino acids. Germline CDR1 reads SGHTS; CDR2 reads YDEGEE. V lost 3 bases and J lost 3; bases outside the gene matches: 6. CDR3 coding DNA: TGTGCCAGCAGCTCCACCGGGACAGTTGGAAACACCATATATTTT. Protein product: CASSSTGTVGNTIYF.

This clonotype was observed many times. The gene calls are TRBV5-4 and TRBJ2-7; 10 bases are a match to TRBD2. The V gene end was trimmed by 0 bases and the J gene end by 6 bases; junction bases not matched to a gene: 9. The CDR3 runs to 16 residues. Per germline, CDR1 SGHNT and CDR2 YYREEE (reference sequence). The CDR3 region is CASSLEAGGHLPEQYF. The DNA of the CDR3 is TGTGCCAGCAGCTTGGAAGCGGGGGGGCACCTCCCCGAGCAGTACTTC.

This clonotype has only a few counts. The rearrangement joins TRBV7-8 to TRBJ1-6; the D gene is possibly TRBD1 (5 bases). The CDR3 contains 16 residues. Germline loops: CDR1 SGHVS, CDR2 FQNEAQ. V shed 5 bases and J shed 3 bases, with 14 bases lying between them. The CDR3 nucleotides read TGTGCCAGCAGCCTCGCTTGGGGGGTCTATAATTCACCCCTCCACTTT. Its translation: CASSLAWGVYNSPLHF.

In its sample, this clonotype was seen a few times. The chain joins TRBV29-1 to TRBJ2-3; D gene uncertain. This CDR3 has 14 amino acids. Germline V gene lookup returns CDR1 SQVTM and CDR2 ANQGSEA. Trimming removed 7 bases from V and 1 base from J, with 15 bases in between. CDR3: CSGALGMGTDTQYF. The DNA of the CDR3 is TGCAGCGGGGCGTTAGGGATGGGCACAGATACGCAGTATTTT.

The CDR3 loop is CASSPGGLDNEQFF. The DNA for the CDR3 is TGTGCCAGCAGCCCCGGGGGGCTTGACAATGAGCAGTTCTTC. The rearrangement joins TRBV6-2 or TRBV6-3 to TRBJ2-1; maybe TRBD2 (7 bases). CDR3 size: 14 residues. The V end lost 6 bases, the J end lost 5 bases, and 14 bases lay between the germline ends. CDR1 and CDR2 from the germline V gene are MNHEY and SVGEGT.

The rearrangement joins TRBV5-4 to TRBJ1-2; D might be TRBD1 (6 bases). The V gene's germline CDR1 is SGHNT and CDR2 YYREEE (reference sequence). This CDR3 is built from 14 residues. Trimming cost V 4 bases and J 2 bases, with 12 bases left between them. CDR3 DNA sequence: TGTGCCAGCAGCCCAAACAGGGAAAACTATGGCTACACCTTC. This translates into CASSPNRENYGYTF.

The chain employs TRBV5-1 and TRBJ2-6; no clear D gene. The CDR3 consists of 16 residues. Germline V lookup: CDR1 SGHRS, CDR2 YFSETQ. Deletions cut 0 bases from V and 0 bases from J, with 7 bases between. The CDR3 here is CASSLEIASGANVLTF. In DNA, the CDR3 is TGCGCCAGCAGCTTGGAAATAGCCTCTGGGGCCAACGTCCTGACTTTC.

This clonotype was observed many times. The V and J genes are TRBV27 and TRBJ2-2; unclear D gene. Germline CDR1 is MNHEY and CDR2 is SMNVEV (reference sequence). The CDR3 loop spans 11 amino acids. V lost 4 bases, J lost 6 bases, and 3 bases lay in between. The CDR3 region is CASSYAGELFF. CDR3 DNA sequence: TGTGCCAGCAGTTACGCCGGGGAGCTGTTTTTT.

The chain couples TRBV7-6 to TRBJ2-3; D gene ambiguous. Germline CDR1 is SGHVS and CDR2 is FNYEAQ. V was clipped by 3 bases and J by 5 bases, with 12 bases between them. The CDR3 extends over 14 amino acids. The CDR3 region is CASSFKDGQDTQYF. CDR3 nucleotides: TGTGCCAGCAGCTTTAAGGACGGCCAAGATACGCAGTATTTT.

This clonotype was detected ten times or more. CDR3 nucleotides: TGTGCCAGCAGTTACTCGCCTGGTAACTCTGGGGCCAACGTCCTGACTTTC. The encoded protein is CASSYSPGNSGANVLTF. The chain has TRBV6-5 and TRBJ2-6, with D hard to call. The germline V gene has CDR1 MNHEY and CDR2 SVGAGI. The V gene lost 0 bases and the J gene lost 0 bases, with 9 bases spanning the gap. The CDR3 length is 17 residues.

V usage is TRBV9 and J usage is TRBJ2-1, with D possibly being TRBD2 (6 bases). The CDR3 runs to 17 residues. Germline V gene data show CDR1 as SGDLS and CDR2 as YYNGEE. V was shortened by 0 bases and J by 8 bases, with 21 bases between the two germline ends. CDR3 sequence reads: CASSVDFGQGGLHEQFF. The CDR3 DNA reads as TGTGCCAGCAGCGTAGATTTTGGGCAGGGAGGACTGCATGAGCAGTTCTTC.

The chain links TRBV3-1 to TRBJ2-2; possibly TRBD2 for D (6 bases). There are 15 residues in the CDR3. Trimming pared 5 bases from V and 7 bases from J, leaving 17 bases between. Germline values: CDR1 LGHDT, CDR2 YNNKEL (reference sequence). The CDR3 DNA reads TGTGCCAGCAGCTCAAGGGAGCGGGTGCACGGGGAGCTGTTTTTT. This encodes CASSSRERVHGELFF.

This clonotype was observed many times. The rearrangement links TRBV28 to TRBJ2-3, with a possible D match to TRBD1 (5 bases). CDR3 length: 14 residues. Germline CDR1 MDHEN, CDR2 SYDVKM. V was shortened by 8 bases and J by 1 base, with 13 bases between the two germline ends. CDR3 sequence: CASSLLQGTDTQYF. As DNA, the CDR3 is TGTGCCAGCTCCTTACTACAGGGCACAGATACGCAGTATTTT.

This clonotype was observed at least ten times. The CDR3 region is CASRPNTGELFF. CDR3 DNA: TGTGCCAGCAGGCCGAACACCGGGGAGCTGTTTTTT. The chain is built from TRBV12-3 or TRBV12-4 and TRBJ2-2, with unresolved D. V was shortened by 6 bases and J by 0 bases, with 2 bases between the two germline ends. This CDR3 contains 12 residues.

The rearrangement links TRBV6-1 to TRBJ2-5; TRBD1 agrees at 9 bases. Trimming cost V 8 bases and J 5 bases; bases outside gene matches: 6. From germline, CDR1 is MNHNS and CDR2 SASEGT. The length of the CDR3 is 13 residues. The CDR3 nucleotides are TGTGCCAGCGAGGACAGGGGAAGCGAGACCCAGTACTTC. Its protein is CASEDRGSETQYF.

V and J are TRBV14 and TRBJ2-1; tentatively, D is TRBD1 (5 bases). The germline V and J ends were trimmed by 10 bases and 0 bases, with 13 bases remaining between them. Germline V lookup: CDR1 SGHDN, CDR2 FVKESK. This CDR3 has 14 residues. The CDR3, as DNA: TGTGCCACCAACAGGCTAAGCTCCTACAATGAGCAGTTCTTC. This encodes CATNRLSSYNEQFF.

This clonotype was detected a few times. CDR3 DNA: TGTGCCAGCAGTCCAAGACAGGAATTGGGCACCATATATTTT. Its translation: CASSPRQELGTIYF. The V gene is TRBV12-3 or TRBV12-4, the J gene TRBJ1-3; weak D call: TRBD1 (6 bases). Trimming took off 5 bases at V and 9 bases at J, with 17 bases between the two ends. This CDR3 is 14 amino acids long.

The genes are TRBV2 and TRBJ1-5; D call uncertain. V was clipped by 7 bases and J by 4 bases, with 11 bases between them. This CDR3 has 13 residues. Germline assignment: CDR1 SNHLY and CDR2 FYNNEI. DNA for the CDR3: TGTGCCAGCAATCCTTTTGAGAATCAGCCCCAGCATTTT. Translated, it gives CASNPFENQPQHF. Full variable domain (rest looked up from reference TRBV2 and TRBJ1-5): EPEVTQTPSHQVTQMGQEVILRCVPISNHLYFYWYRQILGQKVEFLVSFYNNEISEKSEIFDDQFSVERPDGSNFTLKIRSTKLEDSAMYFCASNPFENQPQHFGDGTRLSIL.

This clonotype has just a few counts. CDR3 region: CASSAGGLNTEAFF. The CDR3 DNA is TGTGCCAGCAGCGCAGGGGGCTTGAACACTGAAGCTTTCTTT. The V call is TRBV7-9, the J call TRBJ1-1; 8 bases align to TRBD1. The germline V gene has CDR1 SEHNR and CDR2 FQNEAQ (reference sequence). The ends lost 5 bases at V and 0 bases at J; junction bases unmatched: 2. The CDR3 covers 14 residues.

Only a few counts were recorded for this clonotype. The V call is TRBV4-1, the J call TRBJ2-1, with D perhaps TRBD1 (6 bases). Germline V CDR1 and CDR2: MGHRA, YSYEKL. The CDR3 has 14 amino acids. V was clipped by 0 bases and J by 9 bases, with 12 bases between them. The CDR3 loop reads CASSQEAQGAEQFF. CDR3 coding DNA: TGCGCCAGCAGCCAAGAAGCACAGGGAGCTGAGCAGTTCTTC.

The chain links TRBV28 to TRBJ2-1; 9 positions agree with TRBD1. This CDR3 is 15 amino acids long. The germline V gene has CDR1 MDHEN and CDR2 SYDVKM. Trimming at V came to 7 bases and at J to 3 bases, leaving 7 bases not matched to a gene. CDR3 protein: CASNKAGQGYNEQFF. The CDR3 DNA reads TGTGCCAGCAATAAAGCGGGACAGGGCTACAATGAGCAGTTCTTC.

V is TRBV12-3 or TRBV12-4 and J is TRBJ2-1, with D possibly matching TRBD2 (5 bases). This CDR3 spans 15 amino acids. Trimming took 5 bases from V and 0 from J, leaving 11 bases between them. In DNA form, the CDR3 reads TGTGCCAGCAGTCCGGCCGGGGTCTCCTACAATGAGCAGTTCTTC. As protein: CASSPAGVSYNEQFF.

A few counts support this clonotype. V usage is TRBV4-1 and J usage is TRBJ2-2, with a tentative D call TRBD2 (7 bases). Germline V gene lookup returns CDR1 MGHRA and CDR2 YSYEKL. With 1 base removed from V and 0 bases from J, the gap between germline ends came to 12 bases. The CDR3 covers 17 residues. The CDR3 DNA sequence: TGCGCCAGCAGCCAAGTTTTGCGGGGGCCGAACACCGGGGAGCTGTTTTTT. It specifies CASSQVLRGPNTGELFF.

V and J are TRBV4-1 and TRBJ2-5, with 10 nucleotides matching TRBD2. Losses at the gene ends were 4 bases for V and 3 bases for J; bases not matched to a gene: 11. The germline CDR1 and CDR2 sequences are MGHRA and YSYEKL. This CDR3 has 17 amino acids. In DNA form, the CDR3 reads TGCGCCAGCAGCCGTACTTGGGCCCTAGCGGGGGAAGAGACCCAGTACTTC. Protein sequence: CASSRTWALAGEETQYF.

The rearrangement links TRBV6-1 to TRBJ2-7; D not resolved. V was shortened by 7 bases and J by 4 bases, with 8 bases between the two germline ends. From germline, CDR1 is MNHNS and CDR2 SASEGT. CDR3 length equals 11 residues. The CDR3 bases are TGTGCCAGCACTATGAATTACGAGCAGTACTTC. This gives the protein CASTMNYEQYF.

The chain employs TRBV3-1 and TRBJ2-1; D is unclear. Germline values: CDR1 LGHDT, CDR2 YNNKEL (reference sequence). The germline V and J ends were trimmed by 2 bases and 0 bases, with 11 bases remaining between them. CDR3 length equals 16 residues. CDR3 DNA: TGTGCCAGCAGCCAACGAATCGATAGCTCCTACAATGAGCAGTTCTTC. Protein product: CASSQRIDSSYNEQFF.

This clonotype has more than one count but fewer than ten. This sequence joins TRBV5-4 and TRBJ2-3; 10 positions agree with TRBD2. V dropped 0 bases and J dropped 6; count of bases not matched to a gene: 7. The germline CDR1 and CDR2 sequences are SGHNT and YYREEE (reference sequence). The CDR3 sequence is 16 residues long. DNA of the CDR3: TGTGCCAGCAGCTTGGTAGCGGGGGGTGTCTCGGATACGCAGTATTTT. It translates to CASSLVAGGVSDTQYF.

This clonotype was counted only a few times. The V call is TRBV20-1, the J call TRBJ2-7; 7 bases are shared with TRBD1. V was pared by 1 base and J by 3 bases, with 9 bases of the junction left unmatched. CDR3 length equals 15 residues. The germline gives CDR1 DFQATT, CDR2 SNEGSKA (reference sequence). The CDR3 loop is CSARAQGQTIYEQYF. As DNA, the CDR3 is TGCAGTGCTAGAGCCCAGGGACAGACCATCTACGAGCAGTACTTC.